This TCR beta chain was sequenced for a study of T cell clonality in common variable immunodeficiency. Turning to this clone: The DNA ends 3 residues before the CDR3 does, and the rest of the CDR3 is filled in from the germline J gene.

Data came from immunoSEQ multiplex PCR; TCRdb stores just in-frame clones and leaves some out. This sample comprises about 81,000 clones, none seen once only. This CDR3 has 12 residues. V was shortened by 5 bases and J by 5 bases, with 6 bases between the two germline ends. In germline, CDR1 is SGHNT, CDR2 YENEEA. This TCR was recovered from a person between 18 and 70 years old in good health. V and J are TRBV11-3 and TRBJ2-2, with D unresolved. The specimen sequenced was peripheral blood mononuclear cells. The sequenced CDR3 bases are TGTGCCAGCAGCCGCCGGACCGGGGAG. Protein product: CASSRRTGE. The full CDR3 protein reads CASSRRTGELFF.